Described below is a single TCR beta chain sequence and its context. Its antigen is not known. The sample comes from a study of shared clonotypes between healthy human individuals. The table came from immunoSEQ multiplex PCR; TCRdb's copy has only in-frame clones and leaves some out. In the table there are hundreds of thousands of clones, 92% of which are singletons. Selected positively for CCR7 and CD45RO-negative, naive CD8 cells excluded terminally differentiated effector memory CD45RA+ cells. The donors were adults (healthy and HIV-negative) with no recent acute infections or vaccinations. Each donor was a Caucasian adult residing in Nashville, Tennessee. The germline CDR1 and CDR2 sequences are MNHNS and SASEGT. This CDR3 comprises 12 residues. The ends were cut back, 7 bases at V and 6 bases at J, with 9 bases in the middle. Study-wide findings and caveats: Shared across four donors were around 5% of the naive CD4 clonotypes. Sequencing depth was expected to affect clonotype sharing among donors.

Material: naive CD8+ T cells sorted from blood. The clonotype originates from a man aged 25 to 45 in good health. The chain carries TRBV6-1 and TRBJ2-2, with D perhaps assigned TRBD1 or TRBD2 (5 bases each). The CDR3 sequence: CASNEGSGELFF. In nucleotides, the CDR3 is TGTGCCAGCAACGAGGGGTCCGGGGAGCTGTTTTTT.